The text below deals with one T cell receptor beta chain. The antigen this receptor binds is unknown. No much larger clone exists at a distance of one base, and base qualities are not known. This sample was included in a study of blood T cell repertoires in COVID-19 (TCRdb year 2020). At the level of the whole study: Samples covering the acute and convalescent phases of COVID-19 were provided by collaborators in the United States, Italy and Spain. The prospective study material was composed of cDNA or gDNA derived from T cells, B-cell-depleted T cells, or PBMCs. The dataset comprised deeply sampled blood TCRbeta repertoires from subjects exposed to, actively infected with, or recovered from COVID-19. A freely available public database, intended as a resource for researchers studying the immune response to SARS-CoV-2, is where the repertoires were released. The samples were drawn from two sources: the first 160 participants of the ongoing ImmuneRACE study, and approximately 1,300 subjects contributed by 6 global collaborators. The sample metadata nearly always contained a de-identified subject ID, COVID-19 status, age in years and sex. Where available, HLA class I and class II types were obtained from metadata supplied by the sample provider rather than from assay-based typing. The research as a whole found: How much clinical and demographic metadata was included differed by source and by participant, and the metadata was provided uncurated.

Each collaborating institution followed its own protocols to collect whole blood in K2EDTA tubes. For TCRbeta analysis, collaborators shipped samples as frozen whole blood, isolated PBMCs, or DNA extracted from either of those sample types. The CDR1 and CDR2 encoded by the germline V gene (reference sequence) are LNHDA and SQIVND. V loses 4 bases at its end and J loses 0 bases; junction bases beyond the gene matches: 1. Counted from cysteine to phenylalanine, this CDR3 has 15 amino acids. The sequence is cut down to CDR3 DNA, 45 bases in frame from base 1. The immunoSEQ Assay, a bias-controlled multiplex PCR, was used to amplify TCRbeta CDR3 regions from genomic DNA. In the authors' own workflow: The number of nucleated cells in each sample was estimated from the amplification of reference gene primers within the assay. To quantify the absolute abundance of each unique TCRbeta CDR3 rearrangement, sequence reads were collapsed and filtered. For each sample, productive Simpson clonality was calculated as the square root of Simpson's diversity index over productive rearrangements. TCRdb retrieved this table from immuneACCESS and kept in-frame rearrangements only. Not all clones are present; in checked studies, unresolved V genes account for under half, and no reason is known for the remainder. V and J calls and clone size are copied from that table; D and trimming were computed from the DNA. The sample yields approximately 340,000 clones; about four fifths were counted once. 2.5% to 3% of the sample is taken by the ten largest.

The rearrangement joined TRBV19 to TRBJ1-5, with 9 bases in between that match TRBD1. Sequenced material: peripheral blood. The source is a man aged 25-45 years with active or convalescent COVID-19. The nucleotides are TGTGCCAGTAGTAGACAGGGGGATAGCAATCAGCCCCAGCATTTT. Translated, this is CASSRQGDSNQPQHF.